This TCR beta chain derives from a study of T cell responses to AZD1222 COVID-19 vaccine. Regarding the study as a whole: No repertoire was sampled before or during the peak T cell response, only after it.

Remarks on this clone: Its antigen is currently unknown.

The germline CDR1 and CDR2 sequences are ENHRY and SYGVKD. V dropped 10 bases and J dropped 0 bases, with 14 bases sitting between them. The CDR3 contains 14 residues. Sequencing was performed with immunoSEQ multiplex PCR; in TCRdb, only in-frame clones are kept and a portion is missing. In the table there are some 140,000 clones, approximately 90% of which are singletons. The chain uses TRBV10-3 and TRBJ2-3; D perhaps matches TRBD2 (6 bases). This specimen was peripheral blood, taken on day 0 of AZD1222 vaccination. The receptor's source is an adult in good health. The CDR3 region is CASNHGGSTDTQYF. In DNA form, the CDR3 reads TGTGCCAGCAACCATGGGGGGAGCACAGATACGCAGTATTTT.